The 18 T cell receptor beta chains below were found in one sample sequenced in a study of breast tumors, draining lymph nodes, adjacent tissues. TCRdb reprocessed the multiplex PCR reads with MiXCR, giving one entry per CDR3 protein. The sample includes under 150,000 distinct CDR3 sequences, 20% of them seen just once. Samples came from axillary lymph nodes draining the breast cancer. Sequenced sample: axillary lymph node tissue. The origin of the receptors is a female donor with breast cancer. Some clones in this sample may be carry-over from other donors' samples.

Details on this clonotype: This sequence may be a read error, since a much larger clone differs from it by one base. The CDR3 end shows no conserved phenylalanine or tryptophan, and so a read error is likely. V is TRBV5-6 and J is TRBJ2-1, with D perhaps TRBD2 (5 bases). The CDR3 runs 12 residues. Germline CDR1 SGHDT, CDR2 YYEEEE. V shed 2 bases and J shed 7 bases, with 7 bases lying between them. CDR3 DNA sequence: TGTGCCAGCAGCTTAGGAGGAAATGAGCAGTTCCTC. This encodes CASSLGGNEQFL.

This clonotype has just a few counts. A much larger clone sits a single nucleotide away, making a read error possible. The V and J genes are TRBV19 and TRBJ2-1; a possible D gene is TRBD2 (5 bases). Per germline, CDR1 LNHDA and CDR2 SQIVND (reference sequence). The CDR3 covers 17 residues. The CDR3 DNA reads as TGTGCCAGTAGTAAGCCATCTAGCCCCCGATCCTACAATGGGCAGTTCTTC. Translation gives CASSKPSSPRSYNGQFF. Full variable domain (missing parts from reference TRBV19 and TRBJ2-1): DGGITQSPKYLFRKEGQNVTLSCEQNLNHDAMYWYRQDPGQGLRLIYYSQIVNDFQKGDIAEGYSVSREKKESFPLTVTSAQKNPTAFYLCASSKPSSPRSYNGQFFGPGTRLTVL.

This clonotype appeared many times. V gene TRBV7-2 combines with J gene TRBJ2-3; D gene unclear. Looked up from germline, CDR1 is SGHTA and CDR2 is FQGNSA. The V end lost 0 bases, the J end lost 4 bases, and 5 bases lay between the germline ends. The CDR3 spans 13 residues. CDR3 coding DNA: TGTGCCAGCAGCTTAGCAGATGCAGATACGCAGTATTTT. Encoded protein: CASSLADADTQYF.

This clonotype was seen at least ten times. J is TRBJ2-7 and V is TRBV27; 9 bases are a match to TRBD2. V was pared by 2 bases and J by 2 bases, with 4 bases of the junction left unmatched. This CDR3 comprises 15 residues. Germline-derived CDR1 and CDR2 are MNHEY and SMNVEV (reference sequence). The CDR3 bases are TGTGCCAGCAGTTTAGGAAAGCGGGAGGCCTACGAGCAGTACTTC. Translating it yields CASSLGKREAYEQYF.

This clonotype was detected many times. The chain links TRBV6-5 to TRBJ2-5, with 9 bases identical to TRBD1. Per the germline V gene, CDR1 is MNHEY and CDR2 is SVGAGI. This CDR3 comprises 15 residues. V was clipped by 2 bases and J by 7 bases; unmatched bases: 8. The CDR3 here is CASSYETGGRGTQYF. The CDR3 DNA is TGTGCCAGCAGTTACGAGACAGGGGGACGGGGGACCCAGTACTTC.

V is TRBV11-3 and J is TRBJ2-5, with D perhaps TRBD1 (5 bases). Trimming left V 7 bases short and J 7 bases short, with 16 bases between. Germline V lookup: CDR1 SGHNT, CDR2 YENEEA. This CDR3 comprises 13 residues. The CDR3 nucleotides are TGTGCCAGCAAAAGGGCAGGGTGGTTGACCCAGTACTTC. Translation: CASKRAGWLTQYF. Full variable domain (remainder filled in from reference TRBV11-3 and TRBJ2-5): EAGVVQSPRYKIIEKKQPVAFWCNPISGHNTLYWYLQNLGQGPELLIRYENEEAVDDSQLPKDRFSAERLKGVDSTLKIQPAELGDSAVYLCASKRAGWLTQYFGPGTRLLVL.

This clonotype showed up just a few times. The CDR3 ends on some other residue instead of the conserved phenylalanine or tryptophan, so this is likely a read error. In DNA, the CDR3 is TGTGCCAGCAGCTTGTATGGACTAGAGATCACCGGGGAGCTGTTTCTT. It yields the protein CASSLYGLEITGELFL. The chain combines TRBV5-6 with TRBJ2-2; 7 nucleotides match TRBD2. From germline, CDR1 is SGHDT and CDR2 YYEEEE. This CDR3 spans 16 amino acids. V trimming: 1 base; J trimming: 4 bases; junction bases outside the gene matches: 7.

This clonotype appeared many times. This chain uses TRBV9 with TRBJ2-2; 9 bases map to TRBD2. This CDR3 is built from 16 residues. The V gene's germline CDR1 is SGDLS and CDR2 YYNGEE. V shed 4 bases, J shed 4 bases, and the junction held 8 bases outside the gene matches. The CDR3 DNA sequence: TGTGCCAGCAGCTCCCATAGCGGGGGCGGCACCGGGGAGCTGTTTTTT. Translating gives CASSSHSGGGTGELFF.

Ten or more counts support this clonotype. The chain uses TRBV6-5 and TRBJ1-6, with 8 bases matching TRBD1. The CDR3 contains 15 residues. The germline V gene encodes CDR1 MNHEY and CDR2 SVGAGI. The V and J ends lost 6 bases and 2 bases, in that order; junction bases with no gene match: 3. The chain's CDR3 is CASRSTGAYNSPLHF. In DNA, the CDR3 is TGTGCCAGCAGGTCGACAGGGGCCTATAATTCACCCCTCCACTTT.

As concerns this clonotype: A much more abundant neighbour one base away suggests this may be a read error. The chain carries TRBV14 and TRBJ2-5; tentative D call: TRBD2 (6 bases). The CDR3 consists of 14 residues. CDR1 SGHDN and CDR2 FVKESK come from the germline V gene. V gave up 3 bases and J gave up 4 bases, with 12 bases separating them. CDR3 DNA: TGTGCCAGCAGCCATGCGGGACGGAGAGAGACCCAGTACTTC. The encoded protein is CASSHAGRRETQYF.

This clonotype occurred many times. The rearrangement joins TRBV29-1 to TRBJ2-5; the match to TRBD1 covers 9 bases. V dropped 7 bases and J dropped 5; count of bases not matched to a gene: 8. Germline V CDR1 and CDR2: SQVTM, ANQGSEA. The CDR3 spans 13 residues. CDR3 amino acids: CSASDRGGETQYF. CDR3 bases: TGCAGCGCCTCGGACAGGGGAGGTGAGACCCAGTACTTC.

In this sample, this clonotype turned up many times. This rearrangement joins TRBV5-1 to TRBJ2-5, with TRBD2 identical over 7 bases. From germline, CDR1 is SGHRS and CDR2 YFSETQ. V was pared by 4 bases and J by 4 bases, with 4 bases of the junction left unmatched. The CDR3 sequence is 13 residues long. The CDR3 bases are TGCGCCAGCAGCCCCGGACTAGGAGAGACCCAGTACTTC. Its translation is CASSPGLGETQYF.

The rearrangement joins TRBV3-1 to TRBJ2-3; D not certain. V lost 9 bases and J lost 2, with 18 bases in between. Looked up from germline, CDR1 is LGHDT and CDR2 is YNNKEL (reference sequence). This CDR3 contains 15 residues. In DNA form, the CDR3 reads TGTGCCAGGAAGGCCCGGGCCGAACCCACAGATACGCAGTATTTT. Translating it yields CARKARAEPTDTQYF.

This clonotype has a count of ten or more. The CDR3: CASSLASSYEQYF. The CDR3 nucleotides are TGCGCCAGCAGCTTGGCGAGCTCCTACGAGCAGTACTTC. The chain carries TRBV5-1 and TRBJ2-7; D call uncertain. Deletions cut 0 bases from V and 0 bases from J, with 4 bases between. In germline, CDR1 is SGHRS, CDR2 YFSETQ. The CDR3 is 13 residues long. The full variable domain, completed using reference TRBV5-1 and TRBJ2-7, is KAGVTQTPRYLIKTRGQQVTLSCSPISGHRSVSWYQQTPGQGLQFLFEYFSETQRNKGNFPGRFSGRQFSNSRSEMNVSTLELGDSALYLCASSLASSYEQYFGPGTRLTVT.

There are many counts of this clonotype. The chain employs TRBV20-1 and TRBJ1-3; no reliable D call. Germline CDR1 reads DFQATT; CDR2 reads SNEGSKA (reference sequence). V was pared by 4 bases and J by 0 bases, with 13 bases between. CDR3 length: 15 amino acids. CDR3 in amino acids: CSAIQSKASGNTIYF. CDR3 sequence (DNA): TGCAGTGCTATACAAAGTAAAGCCTCTGGAAACACCATATATTTT.

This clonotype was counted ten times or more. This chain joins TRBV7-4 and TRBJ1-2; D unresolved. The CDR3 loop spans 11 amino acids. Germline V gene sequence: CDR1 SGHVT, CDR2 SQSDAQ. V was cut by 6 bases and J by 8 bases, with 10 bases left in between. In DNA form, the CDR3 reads TGTGCCAGCAGGTTCCCCCGGGGCTACACCTTC. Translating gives CASRFPRGYTF. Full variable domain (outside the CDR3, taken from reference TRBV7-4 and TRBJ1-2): GAGVSQSPRYKVAKRGRDVALRCDSISGHVTLYWYRQTLGQGSEVLTYSQSDAQRDKSGRPSGRFSAERPERSVSTLKIQRTEQGDSAVYLCASRFPRGYTFGSGTRLTVV.

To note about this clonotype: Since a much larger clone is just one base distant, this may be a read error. The CDR3 here is CASSFASTSGNYNEQFF. The CDR3 region has the DNA TGTGCCAGCAGCTTCGCATCAACTAGCGGGAACTACAATGAGCAGTTCTTC. This sequence joins TRBV5-4 and TRBJ2-1, with 10 bases aligning to TRBD2. Per the germline V gene, CDR1 is SGHNT and CDR2 is YYREEE (reference sequence). The CDR3 extends over 17 amino acids. With 2 bases clipped from V and 3 bases from J, the junction kept 8 bases outside the gene matches.

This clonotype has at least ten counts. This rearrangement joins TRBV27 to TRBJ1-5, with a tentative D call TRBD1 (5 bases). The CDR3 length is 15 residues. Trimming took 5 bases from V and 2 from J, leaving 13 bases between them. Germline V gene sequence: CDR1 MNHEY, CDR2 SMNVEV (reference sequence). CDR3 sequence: CASSPMGGGNQPQHF. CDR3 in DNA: TGTGCCAGCAGTCCAATGGGGGGAGGCAATCAGCCCCAGCATTTT.